This TCR beta chain was obtained from a study of graft-versus-host responses after intestinal transplantation. Across the whole study: Recipients got multivisceral, liver-intestinal, or isolated intestinal transplants.

TCRdb keeps only in-frame clones here, not all; method: immunoSEQ multiplex PCR. Among some 86,000 clones listed, about nine tenths were seen once. The germline gives CDR1 SGHNT, CDR2 YYREEE (reference sequence). The CDR3 has 15 residues. V lost 4 bases, J lost 3 bases, and 7 bases stayed unmatched. Study-level results: Individuals who had graft-donor T cell macrochimerism had allografts that showed high graft-versus-host to host-versus-graft clonal ratios. Detected in recipient marrow were GvH clones, some of which were first observed in ileum or blood. The highest levels of circulating GvH clones went along with early declines in HvG clones after transplant.

As to this clone: What it binds is not known.

The sequence came from a human donor who received an intestinal transplant. The chain joins TRBV5-4 to TRBJ2-3, with 8 bases fitting TRBD1. The sample was unstimulated CD4+ T cells sorted from spleen or lymph node cells, taken before intestinal transplant. The CDR3, as DNA: TGTGCCAGCAGCGCTGACAGGGGACGAACAGATACGCAGTATTTT. Translating it yields CASSADRGRTDTQYF.